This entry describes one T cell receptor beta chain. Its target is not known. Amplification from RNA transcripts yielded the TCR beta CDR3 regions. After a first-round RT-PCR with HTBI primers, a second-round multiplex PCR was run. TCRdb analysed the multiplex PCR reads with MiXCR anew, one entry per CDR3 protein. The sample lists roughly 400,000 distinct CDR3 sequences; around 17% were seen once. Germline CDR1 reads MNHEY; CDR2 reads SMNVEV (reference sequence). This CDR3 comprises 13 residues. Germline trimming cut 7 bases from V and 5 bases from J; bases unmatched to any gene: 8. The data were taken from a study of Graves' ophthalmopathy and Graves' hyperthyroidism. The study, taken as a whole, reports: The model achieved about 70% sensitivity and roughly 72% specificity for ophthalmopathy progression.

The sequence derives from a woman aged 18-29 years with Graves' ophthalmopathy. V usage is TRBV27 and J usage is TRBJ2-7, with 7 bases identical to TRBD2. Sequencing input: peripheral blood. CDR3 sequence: CASIGTKRDEQYF. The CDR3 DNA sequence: TGTGCCAGCATTGGGACTAAGCGCGACGAGCAGTACTTC.